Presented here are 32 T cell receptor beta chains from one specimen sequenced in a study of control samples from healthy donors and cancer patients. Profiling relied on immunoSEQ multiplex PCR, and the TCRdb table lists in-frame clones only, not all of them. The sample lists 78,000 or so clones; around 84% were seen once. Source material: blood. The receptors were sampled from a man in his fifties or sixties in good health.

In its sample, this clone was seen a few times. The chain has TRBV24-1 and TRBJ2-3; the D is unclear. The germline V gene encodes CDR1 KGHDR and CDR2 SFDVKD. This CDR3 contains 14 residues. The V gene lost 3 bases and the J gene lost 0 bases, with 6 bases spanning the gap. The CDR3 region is CATSDRRSTDTQYF. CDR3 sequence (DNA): TGTGCCACCAGTGATCGACGGAGCACAGATACGCAGTATTTT.

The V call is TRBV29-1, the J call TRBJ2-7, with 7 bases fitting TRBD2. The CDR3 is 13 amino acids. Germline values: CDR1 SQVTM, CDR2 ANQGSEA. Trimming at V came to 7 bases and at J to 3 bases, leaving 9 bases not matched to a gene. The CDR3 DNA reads TGCAGCGGGGGCGGCGGGAGTGGCTACGAGCAGTACTTC. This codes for CSGGGGSGYEQYF.

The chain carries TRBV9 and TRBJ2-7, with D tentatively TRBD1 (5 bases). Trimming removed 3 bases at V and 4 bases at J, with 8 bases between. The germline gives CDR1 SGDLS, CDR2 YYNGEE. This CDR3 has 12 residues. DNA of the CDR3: TGTGCCAGCAGCGGGGGCCTATACGAGCAGTACTTC. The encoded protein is CASSGGLYEQYF.

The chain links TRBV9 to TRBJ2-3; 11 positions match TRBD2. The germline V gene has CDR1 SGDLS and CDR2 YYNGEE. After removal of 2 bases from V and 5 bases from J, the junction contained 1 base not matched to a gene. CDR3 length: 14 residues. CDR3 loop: CASSVGTSGDTQYF. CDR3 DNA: TGTGCCAGCAGCGTTGGGACTAGCGGAGATACGCAGTATTTT.

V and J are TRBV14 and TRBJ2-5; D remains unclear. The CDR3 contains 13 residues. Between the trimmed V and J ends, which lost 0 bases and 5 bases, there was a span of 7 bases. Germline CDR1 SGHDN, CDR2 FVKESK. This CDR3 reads CASSQERRETQYF. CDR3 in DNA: TGTGCCAGCAGCCAAGAACGACGGGAGACCCAGTACTTC.

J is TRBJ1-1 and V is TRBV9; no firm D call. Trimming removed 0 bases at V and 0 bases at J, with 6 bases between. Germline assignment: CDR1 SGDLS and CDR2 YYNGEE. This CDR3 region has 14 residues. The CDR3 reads CASSVAQVNTEAFF. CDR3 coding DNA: TGTGCCAGCAGCGTAGCTCAGGTGAACACTGAAGCTTTCTTT.

The CDR3 spells CASSLMEEGNTIYF. CDR3 DNA: TGTGCCAGCAGCTTAATGGAAGAGGGAAACACCATATATTTT. The chain links TRBV11-3 to TRBJ1-3; D gene uncertain. Trimming left V 2 bases short and J 4 bases short, with 9 bases between. Looked up from germline, CDR1 is SGHNT and CDR2 is YENEEA. This CDR3 has 14 residues.

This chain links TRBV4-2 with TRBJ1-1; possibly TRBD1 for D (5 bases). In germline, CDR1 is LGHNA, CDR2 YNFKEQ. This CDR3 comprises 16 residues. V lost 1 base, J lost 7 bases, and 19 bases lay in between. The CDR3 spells CASSQARGGLSVEAFF. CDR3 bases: TGTGCCAGCAGCCAAGCCCGCGGGGGTTTGAGTGTTGAAGCTTTCTTT.

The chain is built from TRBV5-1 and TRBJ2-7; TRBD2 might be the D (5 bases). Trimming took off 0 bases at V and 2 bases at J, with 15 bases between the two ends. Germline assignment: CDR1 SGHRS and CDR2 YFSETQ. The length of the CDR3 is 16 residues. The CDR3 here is CASSLAVASNPYEQYF. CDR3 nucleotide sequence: TGCGCCAGCAGCTTGGCCGTGGCTAGCAATCCCTACGAGCAGTACTTC. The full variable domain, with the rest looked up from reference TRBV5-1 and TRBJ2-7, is KAGVTQTPRYLIKTRGQQVTLSCSPISGHRSVSWYQQTPGQGLQFLFEYFSETQRNKGNFPGRFSGRQFSNSRSEMNVSTLELGDSALYLCASSLAVASNPYEQYFGPGTRLTVT.

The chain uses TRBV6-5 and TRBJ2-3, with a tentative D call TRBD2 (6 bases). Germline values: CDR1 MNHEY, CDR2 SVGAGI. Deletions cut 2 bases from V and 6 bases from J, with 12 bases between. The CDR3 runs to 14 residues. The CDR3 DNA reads TGTGCCAGCAGTTACCTGGAGGGCCAGGATACGCAGTATTTT. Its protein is CASSYLEGQDTQYF.

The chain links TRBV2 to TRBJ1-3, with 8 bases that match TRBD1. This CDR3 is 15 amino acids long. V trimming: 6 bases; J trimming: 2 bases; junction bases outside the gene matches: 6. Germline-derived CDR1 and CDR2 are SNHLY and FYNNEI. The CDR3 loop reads CASRVDRATGNTIYF. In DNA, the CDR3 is TGTGCCAGCAGGGTGGACAGGGCTACTGGAAACACCATATATTTT.

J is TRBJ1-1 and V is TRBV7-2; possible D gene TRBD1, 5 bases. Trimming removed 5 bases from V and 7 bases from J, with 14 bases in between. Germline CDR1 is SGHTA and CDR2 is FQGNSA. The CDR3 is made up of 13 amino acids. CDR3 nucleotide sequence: TGTGCCAGCAGCACACTGGGGGGGAATGAAGCTTTCTTT. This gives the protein CASSTLGGNEAFF.

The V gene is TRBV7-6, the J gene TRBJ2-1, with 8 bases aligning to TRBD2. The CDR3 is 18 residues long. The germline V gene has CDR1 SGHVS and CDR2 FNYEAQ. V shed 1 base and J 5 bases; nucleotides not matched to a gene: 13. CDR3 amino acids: CASSLGGYPGTRNNEQFF. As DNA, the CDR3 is TGTGCCAGCAGCTTAGGGGGGTACCCCGGGACTAGGAACAATGAGCAGTTCTTC.

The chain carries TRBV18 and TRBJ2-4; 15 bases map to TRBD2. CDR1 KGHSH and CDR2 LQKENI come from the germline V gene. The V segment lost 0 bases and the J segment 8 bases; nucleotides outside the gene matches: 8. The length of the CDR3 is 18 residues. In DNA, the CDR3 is TGTGCCAGCTCACCACCAGGACTAGCGGGAGGGTCGGGGGACATTCAGTACTTC. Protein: CASSPPGLAGGSGDIQYF.

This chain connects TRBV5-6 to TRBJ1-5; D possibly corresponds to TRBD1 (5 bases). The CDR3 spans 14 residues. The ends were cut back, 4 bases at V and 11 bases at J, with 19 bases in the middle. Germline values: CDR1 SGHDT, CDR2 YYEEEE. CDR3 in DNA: TGTGCCAGCAGCCCGGGACGGGAGGAGGAGGCCCAGCATTTT. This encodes CASSPGREEEAQHF.

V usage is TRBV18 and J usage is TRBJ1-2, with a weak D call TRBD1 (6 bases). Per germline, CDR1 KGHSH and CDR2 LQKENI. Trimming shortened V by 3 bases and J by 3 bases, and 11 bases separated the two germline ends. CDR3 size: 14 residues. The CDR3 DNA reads TGTGCCAGCTCACCGACAGGAAATGACTATGGCTACACCTTC. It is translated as CASSPTGNDYGYTF.

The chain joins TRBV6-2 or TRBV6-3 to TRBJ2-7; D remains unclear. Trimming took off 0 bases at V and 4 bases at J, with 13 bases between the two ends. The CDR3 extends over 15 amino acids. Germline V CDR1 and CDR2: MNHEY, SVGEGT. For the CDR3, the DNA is TGTGCCAGCAGTTACTCGGGCCAGATAGGATACGAGCAGTACTTC. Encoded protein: CASSYSGQIGYEQYF.

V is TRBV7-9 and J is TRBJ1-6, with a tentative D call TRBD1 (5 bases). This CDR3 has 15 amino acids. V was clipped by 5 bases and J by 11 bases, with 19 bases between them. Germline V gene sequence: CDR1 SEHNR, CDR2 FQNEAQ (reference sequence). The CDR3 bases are TGTGCCAGCAGCCAAAGTGGGACCCTCACCCCACCCCTCCACTTT. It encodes CASSQSGTLTPPLHF.

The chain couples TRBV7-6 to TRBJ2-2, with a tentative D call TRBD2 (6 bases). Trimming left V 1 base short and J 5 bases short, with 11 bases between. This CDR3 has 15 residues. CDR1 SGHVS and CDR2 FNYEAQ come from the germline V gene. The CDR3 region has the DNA TGTGCCAGCAGCTTAGGTGGGAGGTTGACCGGGGAGCTGTTTTTT. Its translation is CASSLGGRLTGELFF.

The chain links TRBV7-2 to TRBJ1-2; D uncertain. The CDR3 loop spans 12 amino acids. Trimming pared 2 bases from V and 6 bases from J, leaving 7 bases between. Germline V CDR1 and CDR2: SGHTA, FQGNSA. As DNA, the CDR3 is TGTGCCAGCAGCTTAACCCAAAATGGCTACACCTTC. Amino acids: CASSLTQNGYTF.

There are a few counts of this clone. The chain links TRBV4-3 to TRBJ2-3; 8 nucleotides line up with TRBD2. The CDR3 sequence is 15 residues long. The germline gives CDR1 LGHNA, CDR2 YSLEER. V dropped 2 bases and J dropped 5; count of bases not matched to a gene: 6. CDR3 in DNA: TGCGCCAGCAGCCAACAAAGCGGGAGTGGAGATACGCAGTATTTT. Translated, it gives CASSQQSGSGDTQYF.

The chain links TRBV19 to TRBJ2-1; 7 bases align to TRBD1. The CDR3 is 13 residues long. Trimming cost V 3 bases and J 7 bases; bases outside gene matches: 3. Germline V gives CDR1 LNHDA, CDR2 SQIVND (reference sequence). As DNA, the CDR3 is TGTGCCAGTAGTATGGCAGGGGGTAATGAGCAGTTCTTC. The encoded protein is CASSMAGGNEQFF.

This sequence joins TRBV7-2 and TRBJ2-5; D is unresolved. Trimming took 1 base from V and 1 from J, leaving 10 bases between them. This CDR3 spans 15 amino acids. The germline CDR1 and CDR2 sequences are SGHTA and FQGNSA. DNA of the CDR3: TGTGCCAGCAGCTTAGAAGGAATTAGCCAAGAGACCCAGTACTTC. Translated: CASSLEGISQETQYF.

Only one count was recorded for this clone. The DNA for the CDR3 is TGTGCCAGCAGCCAACACACAGATACGCAGTATTTT. Amino acid sequence: CASSQHTDTQYF. The chain carries TRBV3-1 (or the pseudogene TRBV3-2) and TRBJ2-3, with unresolved D. Germline CDR1 and CDR2: LGHDT and YNNKEL (reference sequence). CDR3 length: 12 amino acids. Deletions cut 2 bases from V and 2 bases from J, with 2 bases between.

The CDR3: CASSFDGISYNEQFF. CDR3 DNA sequence: TGTGCCAGCAGCTTCGACGGGATCTCCTACAATGAGCAGTTCTTC. The V call is TRBV11-3, the J call TRBJ2-1, with a possible D match to TRBD2 (5 bases). The CDR3 spans 15 residues. V lost 3 bases to trimming and J lost 0 bases, with 9 bases between them. The V gene's germline CDR1 is SGHNT and CDR2 YENEEA.

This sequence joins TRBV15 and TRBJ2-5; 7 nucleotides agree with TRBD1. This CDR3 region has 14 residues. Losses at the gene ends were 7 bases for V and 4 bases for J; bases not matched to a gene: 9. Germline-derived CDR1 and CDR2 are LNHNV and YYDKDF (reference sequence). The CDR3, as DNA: TGTGCCACCAATCCCGACAGGGCGGGAGAGACCCAGTACTTC. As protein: CATNPDRAGETQYF.

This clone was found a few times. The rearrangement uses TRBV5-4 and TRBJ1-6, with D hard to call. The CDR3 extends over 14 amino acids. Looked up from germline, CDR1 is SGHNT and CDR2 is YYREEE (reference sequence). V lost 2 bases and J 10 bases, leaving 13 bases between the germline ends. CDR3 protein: CASSFGQQDSPLHF. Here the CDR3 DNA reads TGTGCCAGCAGCTTCGGCCAGCAGGACTCACCCCTCCACTTT.

CDR3: CASSYGELETQYF. CDR3 nucleotide sequence: TGTGCCAGCAGTTACGGAGAGCTAGAGACCCAGTACTTC. The rearrangement joins TRBV6-6 to TRBJ2-5; D is undetermined. The V gene lost 2 bases and the J gene lost 4 bases, with 8 bases spanning the gap. The CDR3 spans 13 residues. In germline, CDR1 is MNHNY, CDR2 SVGAGI (reference sequence).

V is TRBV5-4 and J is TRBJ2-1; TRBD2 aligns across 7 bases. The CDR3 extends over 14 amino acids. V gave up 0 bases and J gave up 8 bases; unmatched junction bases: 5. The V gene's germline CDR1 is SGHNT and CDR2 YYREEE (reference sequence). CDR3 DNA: TGTGCCAGCAGCTTGGGTGGGAGGGCCGATGAGCAGTTCTTC. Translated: CASSLGGRADEQFF.

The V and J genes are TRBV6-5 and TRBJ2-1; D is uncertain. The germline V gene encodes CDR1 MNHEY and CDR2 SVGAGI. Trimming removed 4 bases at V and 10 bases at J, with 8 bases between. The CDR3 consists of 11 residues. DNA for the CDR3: TGTGCCAGCAGTTCCCAGAGGGAGCAGTTCTTC. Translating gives CASSSQREQFF.

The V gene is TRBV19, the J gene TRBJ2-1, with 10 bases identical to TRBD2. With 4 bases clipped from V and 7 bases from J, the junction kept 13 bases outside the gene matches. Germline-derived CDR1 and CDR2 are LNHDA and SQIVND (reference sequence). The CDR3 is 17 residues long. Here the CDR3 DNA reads TGTGCCAGTAGTAACCGACGCTCTAGCGGGAGTTTGAATGAGCAGTTCTTC. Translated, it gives CASSNRRSSGSLNEQFF.

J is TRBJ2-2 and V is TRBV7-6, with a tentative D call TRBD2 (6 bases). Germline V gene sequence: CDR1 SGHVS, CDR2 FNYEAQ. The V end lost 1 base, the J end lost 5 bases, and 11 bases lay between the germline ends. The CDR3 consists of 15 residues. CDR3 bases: TGTGCCAGCAGCTTAGGGGGAGGAGGTACCGGGGAGCTGTTTTTT. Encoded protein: CASSLGGGGTGELFF.